What follows describes a single TCR beta chain. Its target is unknown. Whereas donors were nominally healthy upon sampling, unrecorded immune exposures were probable. Primers included in the PCR were 60 Vbeta and 13 Jbeta primers. Clones were read by immunoSEQ multiplex PCR, and TCRdb kept only the in-frame ones, dropping some. The sample includes under 200,000 clones, around 80% of them seen just once. The data are from a study of cytomegalovirus exposure and HLA in healthy donors. Overall study findings and caveats: Some V segments could not be told apart, so they were left out, TRBV6-2 and TRBV6-3 among them.

CDR1 is MNHEY, CDR2 SVGAGI, per germline. The germline V and J ends were trimmed by 4 bases and 12 bases, with 16 bases remaining between them. This CDR3 spans 13 amino acids. This sequence originates from a woman in her late teens or twenties in good health and CMV-seropositive. The gene calls are TRBV6-5 and TRBJ2-1; D might be TRBD2 (5 bases). The sequencing input was PBMCs. CDR3 residues: CASSSPPAEAQFF. DNA for the CDR3: TGTGCCAGCAGTTCCCCCCCAGCGGAGGCGCAGTTCTTC.